These T cell receptor beta chains were read from a single sample in a study of Ad26.COV2.S vaccination and SARS-CoV-2 variants. Sequencing was performed with immunoSEQ multiplex PCR; in TCRdb, only in-frame clones are kept and a portion is missing. The sample records more than 350,000 clones, roughly 90% being singletons. The sample in question was peripheral blood, obtained in a trial of Ad26.COV2.S vaccine versus placebo. All receptors come from a person between 18 and 65 years old who received the Ad26.COV2.S COVID-19 vaccine or a placebo. CDR3s include the opening cysteine and the closing phenylalanine or tryptophan. The D gene is left open where the match is weak. The size of a clone is reported for some rows only, either as once, few or many, or as a class for expanded clones.

V gene: TRBV5-1
clone size: once
J gene: TRBJ1-1
D gene: .
CDR3 protein: CASSLAGTNTEAFF
CDR3 DNA: TGCGCCAGCAGCTTGGCAGGGACGAACACTGAAGCTTTCTTT

V gene: TRBV5-1
clone size: .
J gene: TRBJ2-5
D gene: .
CDR3 protein: CASSLVTGQETQYF
CDR3 DNA: TGCGCCAGCAGCTTGGTGACAGGCCAAGAGACCCAGTACTTC

V gene: TRBV5-8
clone size: .
J gene: TRBJ1-1
D gene: TRBD1
CDR3 protein: CASSLLQGAIGEAFF
CDR3 DNA: TGTGCCAGCAGCCTCCTACAGGGGGCTATCGGAGAAGCTTTCTTT

V gene: TRBV5-5
clone size: .
J gene: TRBJ2-1
D gene: TRBD2
CDR3 protein: CASSLTEGTSGRVDNEQFF
CDR3 DNA: TGTGCCAGCAGCTTGACGGAAGGGACTAGCGGGAGGGTAGACAATGAGCAGTTCTTC

V gene: TRBV5-6
clone size: .
J gene: TRBJ2-7
D gene: TRBD2
CDR3 protein: CASSLFRLAGESYEQYF
CDR3 DNA: TGTGCCAGCAGCTTGTTTAGGTTAGCGGGAGAATCCTACGAGCAGTACTTC

V gene: TRBV20-1
clone size: .
J gene: TRBJ2-7
D gene: .
CDR3 protein: CSAYRGAQYF
CDR3 DNA: TGCAGTGCTTATCGGGGCGCGCAGTACTTC

V gene: TRBV29-1
clone size: .
J gene: TRBJ2-7
D gene: .
CDR3 protein: CSVKGLDYEQYF
CDR3 DNA: TGCAGCGTGAAGGGACTTGATTACGAGCAGTACTTC

V gene: TRBV29-1
clone size: .
J gene: TRBJ2-1
D gene: .
CDR3 protein: CSVEDRREGEQFF
CDR3 DNA: TGCAGCGTTGAAGATAGGCGGGAAGGTGAGCAGTTCTTC

V gene: TRBV4-3
clone size: few
J gene: TRBJ2-7
D gene: .
CDR3 protein: CASSQDRGYEQYF
CDR3 DNA: TGCGCCAGCAGCCAAGATAGAGGTTACGAGCAGTACTTC

V gene: TRBV5-6
clone size: .
J gene: TRBJ2-5
D gene: .
CDR3 protein: CASSPGQPGETQYF
CDR3 DNA: TGTGCCAGCAGCCCAGGACAGCCGGGAGAGACCCAGTACTTC

V gene: TRBV5-1
clone size: .
J gene: TRBJ2-7
D gene: TRBD2
CDR3 protein: CASAPSGSSYEQYF
CDR3 DNA: TGCGCCAGCGCCCCTAGCGGGAGCTCCTACGAGCAGTACTTC

V gene: TRBV6-5
clone size: .
J gene: TRBJ1-5
D gene: .
CDR3 protein: CASSYSAAGNQPQHF
CDR3 DNA: TGTGCCAGCAGTTACTCGGCGGCTGGCAATCAGCCCCAGCATTTT

V gene: TRBV30
clone size: .
J gene: TRBJ2-7
D gene: .
CDR3 protein: CAWRSGLTYEQYF
CDR3 DNA: TGTGCCTGGAGGTCGGGTCTGACCTACGAGCAGTACTTC

V gene: TRBV27
clone size: .
J gene: TRBJ2-5
D gene: .
CDR3 protein: CASSLLEGETQYF
CDR3 DNA: TGTGCCAGCAGTTTATTGGAGGGAGAGACCCAGTACTTC

V gene: TRBV6-4
clone size: .
J gene: TRBJ2-5
D gene: TRBD1
CDR3 protein: CASRPGQADLATKETQYF
CDR3 DNA: TGTGCCAGCAGGCCTGGACAGGCGGATTTAGCTACAAAAGAGACCCAGTACTTC

V gene: TRBV12-3/TRBV12-4
clone size: .
J gene: TRBJ2-3
D gene: .
CDR3 protein: CASSVQDTQYF
CDR3 DNA: TGTGCCAGCAGCGTTCAAGATACGCAGTATTTT

V gene: TRBV30
clone size: .
J gene: TRBJ2-5
D gene: TRBD1
CDR3 protein: CAWSGGGTGVQETQYF
CDR3 DNA: TGTGCCTGGAGTGGAGGGGGGACAGGGGTCCAAGAGACCCAGTACTTC

V gene: TRBV4-3
clone size: .
J gene: TRBJ1-6
D gene: .
CDR3 protein: CASSQEALGGSPLHF
CDR3 DNA: TGCGCCAGCAGCCAAGAGGCGTTGGGGGGCTCACCCCTCCACTTT

V gene: TRBV6-1
clone size: .
J gene: TRBJ1-2
D gene: .
CDR3 protein: CASSEGSSYGYTF
CDR3 DNA: TGTGCCAGCAGTGAAGGTTCAAGCTATGGCTACACCTTC

V gene: TRBV18
clone size: .
J gene: TRBJ1-4
D gene: .
CDR3 protein: CASSTGTDEKLFF
CDR3 DNA: TGTGCCAGCTCGACCGGGACGGATGAAAAACTGTTTTTT

V gene: TRBV29-1
clone size: .
J gene: TRBJ1-2
D gene: .
CDR3 protein: CSVAPGYTF
CDR3 DNA: TGCAGCGTTGCGCCTGGCTACACCTTC

V gene: TRBV18
clone size: .
J gene: TRBJ1-3
D gene: TRBD1
CDR3 protein: CASSPDDRVGNTIYF
CDR3 DNA: TGTGCCAGCTCACCAGACGACAGGGTCGGAAACACCATATATTTT

V gene: TRBV28
clone size: .
J gene: TRBJ2-1
D gene: .
CDR3 protein: CASSPTGRGYNEQFF
CDR3 DNA: TGTGCCAGCAGTCCTACAGGGAGAGGCTACAATGAGCAGTTCTTC

V gene: TRBV4-3
clone size: .
J gene: TRBJ2-5
D gene: .
CDR3 protein: CASSQEGGKTQYF
CDR3 DNA: TGCGCCAGCAGCCAAGAAGGGGGAAAGACCCAGTACTTC